The present T cell receptor beta chain was sequenced within a study of T cells after yellow fever vaccination. Overall study findings and caveats: The study re-detected most primary-vaccination clones after the booster (about 96% CD4, roughly 90% CD8). The secondary response was weaker but peaked faster, day 5 versus 15. FACS-sorted repertoires might harbor abundant contaminating clonotypes from the bulk population.

In its sample, this clonotype was seen many times. Its antigen is as yet unknown. With 4 bases removed from V and 6 bases from J, the gap between germline ends came to 9 bases. The V gene's germline CDR1 is MGHRA and CDR2 YSYEKL. The CDR3 contains 13 residues. TCRdb called the 5' RACE reads again in MiXCR, with one record for every CDR3 protein. The profile covers about 320,000 distinct CDR3 sequences, with over 3.5% appearing a single time and roughly a fifth taken by the ten largest. The chain recombines TRBV4-1 with TRBJ2-2; D remains ambiguous. The sample in question was PBMCs, obtained 15 days after the yellow fever booster vaccination. The sequence was collected from a man aged 18 to 29 who received the YFV17D yellow fever vaccine. The CDR3 DNA is TGCGCCAGCAGCCCCTTAATACCCGGGGAGCTGTTTTTT. Translated: CASSPLIPGELFF.